This T cell receptor beta chain is from a study of human T cells and chemical hapten exposure. At the level of the study: Read at 6 days, the patch tests placed 0.01% DPC on the upper back. Study observations and caveats: In the PT1 data, expanded TCR counts showed a positive correlation with patch test score.

This clonotype has just a few counts. No antigen is known for it. This CDR3 region has 14 residues. Per the germline V gene, CDR1 is LGHNA and CDR2 is YSLEER. The V and J ends lost 2 bases and 3 bases respectively, with 9 bases between them. In the library, unique molecular identifiers were attached to individual cDNA molecules. TCRdb used MiXCR to reprocess the RACE reads, holding one entry per CDR3 protein. The table has approximately 120,000 distinct CDR3 sequences, less than 10% seen once. Time point meaning: patch test 2, 6 weeks after DPC sensitization. Treatment specified: therapeutic diphenylcyclopropenone sensitization with weekly scalp DPC. Someone pulled total RNA out of unfractionated whole blood.

The specimen was whole blood, collected in connection with sensitization to the hapten diphenylcyclopropenone (DPC). This sequence joins TRBV4-3 and TRBJ2-3; D remains unclear. The sequence came from a woman aged 40 to 49 with alopecia areata. Some clones in this sample may be carry-over from other donors' samples. CDR3 loop: CASSQSPATDTQYF. The CDR3 DNA reads TGCGCCAGCAGCCAATCCCCGGCGACAGATACGCAGTATTTT.